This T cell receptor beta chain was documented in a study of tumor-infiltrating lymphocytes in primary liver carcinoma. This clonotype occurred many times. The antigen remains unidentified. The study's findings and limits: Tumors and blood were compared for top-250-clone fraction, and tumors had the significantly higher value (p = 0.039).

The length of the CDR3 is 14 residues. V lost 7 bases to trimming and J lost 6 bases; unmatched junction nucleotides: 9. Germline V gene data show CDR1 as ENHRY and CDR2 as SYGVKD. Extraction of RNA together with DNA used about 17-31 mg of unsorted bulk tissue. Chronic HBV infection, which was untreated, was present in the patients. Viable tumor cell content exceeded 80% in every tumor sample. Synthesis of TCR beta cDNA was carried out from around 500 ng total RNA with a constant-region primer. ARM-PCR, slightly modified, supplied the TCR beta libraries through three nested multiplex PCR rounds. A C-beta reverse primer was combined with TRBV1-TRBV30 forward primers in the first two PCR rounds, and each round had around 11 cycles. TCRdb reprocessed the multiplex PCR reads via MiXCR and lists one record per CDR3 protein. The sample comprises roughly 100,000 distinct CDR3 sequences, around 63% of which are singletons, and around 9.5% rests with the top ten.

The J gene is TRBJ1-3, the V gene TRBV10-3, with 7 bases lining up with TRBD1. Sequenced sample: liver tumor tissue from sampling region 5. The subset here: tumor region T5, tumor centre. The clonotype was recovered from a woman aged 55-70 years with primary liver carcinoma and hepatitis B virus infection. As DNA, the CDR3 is TGTGCCATCACAGGGGGGAGTAACGAAAACACCATATATTTT. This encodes CAITGGSNENTIYF.